Below are 11 T cell receptor beta chains sequenced from a single sample in a study of beta chain features in type 1 diabetes. Study-wide results and caveats: Significant though moderate, a shortening of TCRB CDR3s appeared in all four CD4+ subsets of Type 1 diabetes patients.

Of the isolated RNA, all was reverse transcribed, and so the sequenced material was expressed TCRB transcripts. Assay: immunoSEQ multiplex PCR; the TCRdb copy retains only in-frame clones and omits some. The data hold around 690,000 clones, with around 12% observed a single time. No antigen has been assigned to these receptors. The sequencing input was naive CD4+ T cells from blood. The source is a man in his thirties or forties with type 1 diabetes.

The sample holds one count of this clone. The chain joins TRBV7-3 to TRBJ2-1; 13 nucleotides agree with TRBD2. Losses at the gene ends were 5 bases for V and 6 bases for J; bases not matched to a gene: 4. This CDR3 comprises 15 residues. Germline V gives CDR1 SGHTA, CDR2 FQGTGA. CDR3 in DNA: TGTGCCAGCAGCCGACTAGCGGGGGGCCTCAATGAGCAGTTCTTC. It is translated as CASSRLAGGLNEQFF.

The rearrangement links TRBV10-3 to TRBJ1-6; D gene unclear. There are 13 residues in the CDR3. CDR1 and CDR2 from the germline V gene are ENHRY and SYGVKD. Trimming stripped 10 bases from V and 0 bases from J, with 7 bases between. The CDR3 nucleotides are TGTGCCACCAGAAACTCCTATAATTCACCCCTCCACTTT. Its protein product is CATRNSYNSPLHF.

This clone was seen a few times. This sequence joins TRBV5-1 and TRBJ2-5, with 11 bases lining up with TRBD1. The germline CDR1 and CDR2 sequences are SGHRS and YFSETQ. V lost 1 base and J lost 1; bases outside the gene matches: 3. CDR3 length: 16 residues. Here the CDR3 reads CASSLYGTGGQETQYF. The CDR3, as DNA: TGCGCCAGCAGCTTGTACGGGACAGGGGGCCAAGAGACCCAGTACTTC.

This clone occurred a few times. This chain links TRBV6-5 with TRBJ2-5; 10 bases fit TRBD1. Germline CDR1 MNHEY, CDR2 SVGAGI. This CDR3 spans 14 amino acids. V lost 6 bases, J lost 5 bases, and 6 bases stayed unmatched. The CDR3 region has the DNA TGTGCCAGCAGGAGACAGGGGGCCAGGGAGACCCAGTACTTC. Its protein is CASRRQGARETQYF.

The chain has TRBV29-1 and TRBJ1-4; 8 positions match TRBD1. Trimming took 6 bases from V and 8 from J; bases not matched to a gene: 8. Germline assignment: CDR1 SQVTM and CDR2 ANQGSEA. The CDR3 covers 13 residues. The CDR3 nucleotides read TGCAGCGTCCAGGGGGCGAGCGGAGAAAAACTGTTTTTT. This translates into CSVQGASGEKLFF.

The genes are TRBV6-1 and TRBJ2-1; unclear D gene. Deletions cut 6 bases from V and 5 bases from J, with 11 bases between. The CDR3 has 13 residues. Germline V lookup: CDR1 MNHNS, CDR2 SASEGT. CDR3 nucleotides: TGTGCCAGCAGGCCCCGCGTGGACAATGAGCAGTTCTTC. Translation gives CASRPRVDNEQFF.

The CDR3 protein is CASRGQGGPDYEQYF. The CDR3 DNA follows: TGTGCCAGCAGGGGACAGGGTGGTCCGGATTACGAGCAGTACTTC. V is TRBV7-9 and J is TRBJ2-7; 9 bases line up with TRBD1. Germline loops: CDR1 SEHNR, CDR2 FQNEAQ (reference sequence). The CDR3 covers 15 residues. After removal of 6 bases from V and 4 bases from J, the junction contained 10 bases not matched to a gene.

V is TRBV21-1 and J is TRBJ1-2; the D call in the table, TRBD1, was not verified against the DNA. TRBV21-1 counts as a pseudogene. The CDR3 contains 16 residues. CDR3 residues: CASSPEGRDTNYGYTF. The CDR3 DNA reads TGTGCCAGCAGCCCCGAGGGACGGGACACTAACTATGGCTACACCTTC.

The J gene is TRBJ2-4, the V gene TRBV6-5; perhaps TRBD2 as D (5 bases). The CDR3 is 15 residues long. Trimming stripped 5 bases from V and 0 bases from J, with 11 bases between. Germline V gene sequence: CDR1 MNHEY, CDR2 SVGAGI. The CDR3 DNA is TGTGCCAGCAGTAAGACTACGTTAGCCAAAAACATTCAGTACTTC. It encodes CASSKTTLAKNIQYF.

This clone has more than one count but fewer than ten. The V and J genes are TRBV2 and TRBJ1-1, with D tentatively TRBD1 (5 bases). The CDR3 sequence is 14 residues long. Germline CDR1 SNHLY, CDR2 FYNNEI. V lost 4 bases and J 4 bases, leaving 13 bases between the germline ends. The CDR3 DNA follows: TGTGCCAGCAGTGGTGGGGGAGCGAGCACTGAAGCTTTCTTT. It codes for CASSGGGASTEAFF.

This clone showed up just a few times. The J gene is TRBJ1-5, the V gene TRBV7-2; a possible D gene is TRBD1 (5 bases). V was clipped by 4 bases and J by 2 bases, with 18 bases between them. This CDR3 is 17 amino acids long. Per the germline V gene, CDR1 is SGHTA and CDR2 is FQGNSA. CDR3 nucleotides: TGTGCCAGCAGCTCCGGTGGGGGACGCTGGGGCAATCAGCCCCAGCATTTT. It translates to CASSSGGGRWGNQPQHF.